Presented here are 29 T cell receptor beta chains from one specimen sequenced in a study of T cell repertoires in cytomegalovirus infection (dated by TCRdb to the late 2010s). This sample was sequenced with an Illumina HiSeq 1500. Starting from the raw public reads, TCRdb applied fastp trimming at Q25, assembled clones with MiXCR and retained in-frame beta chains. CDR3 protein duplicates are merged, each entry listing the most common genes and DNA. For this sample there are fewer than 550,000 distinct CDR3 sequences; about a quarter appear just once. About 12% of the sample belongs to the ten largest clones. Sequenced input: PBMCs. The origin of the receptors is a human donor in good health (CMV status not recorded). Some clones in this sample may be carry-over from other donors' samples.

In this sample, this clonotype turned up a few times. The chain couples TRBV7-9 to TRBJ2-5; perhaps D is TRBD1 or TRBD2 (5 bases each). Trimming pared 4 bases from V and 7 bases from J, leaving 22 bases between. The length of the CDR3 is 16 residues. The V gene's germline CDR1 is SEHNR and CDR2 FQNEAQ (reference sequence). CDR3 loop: CASSSTSGLSGGTQYF. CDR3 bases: TGTGCCAGCAGCTCGACGTCTGGCCTTTCTGGGGGGACCCAGTACTTC.

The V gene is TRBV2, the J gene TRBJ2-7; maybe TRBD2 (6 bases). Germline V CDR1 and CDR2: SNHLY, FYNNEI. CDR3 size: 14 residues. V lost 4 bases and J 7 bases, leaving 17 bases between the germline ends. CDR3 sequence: CASSAGLTWREQYF. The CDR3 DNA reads TGTGCCAGCAGTGCGGGACTGACTTGGAGGGAGCAGTACTTC.

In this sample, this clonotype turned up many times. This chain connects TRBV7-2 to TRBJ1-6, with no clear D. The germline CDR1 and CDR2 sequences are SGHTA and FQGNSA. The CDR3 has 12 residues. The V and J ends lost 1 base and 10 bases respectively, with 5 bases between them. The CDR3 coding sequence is TGTGCCAGCAGCTTAGATAGGTCACCCCTCCACTTT. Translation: CASSLDRSPLHF.

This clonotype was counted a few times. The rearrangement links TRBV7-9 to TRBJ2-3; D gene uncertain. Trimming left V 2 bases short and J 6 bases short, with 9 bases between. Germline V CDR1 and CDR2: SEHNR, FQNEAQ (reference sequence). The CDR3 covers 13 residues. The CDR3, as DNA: TGTGCCAGCAGCTTATCCCAGTTCGATACGCAGTATTTT. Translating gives CASSLSQFDTQYF.

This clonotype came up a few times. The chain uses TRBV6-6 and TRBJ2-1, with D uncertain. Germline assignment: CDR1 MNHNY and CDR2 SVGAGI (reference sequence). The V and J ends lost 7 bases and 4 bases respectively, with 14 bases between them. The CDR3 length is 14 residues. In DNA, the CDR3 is TGTGCCAGCATGGTCTACCCTTCGTACAATGAGCAGTTCTTC. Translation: CASMVYPSYNEQFF.

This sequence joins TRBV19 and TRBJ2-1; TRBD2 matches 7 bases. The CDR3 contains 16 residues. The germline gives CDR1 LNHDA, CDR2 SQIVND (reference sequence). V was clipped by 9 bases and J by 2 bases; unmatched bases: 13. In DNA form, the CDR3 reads TGTGCCAGCAAGGACGAAAGCGGGGATACCTACAATGAGCAGTTCTTC. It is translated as CASKDESGDTYNEQFF.

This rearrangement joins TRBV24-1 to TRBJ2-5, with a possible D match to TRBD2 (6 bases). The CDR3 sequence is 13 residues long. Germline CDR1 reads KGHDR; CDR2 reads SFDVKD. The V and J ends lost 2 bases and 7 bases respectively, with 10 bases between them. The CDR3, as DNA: TGTGCCACCAGTGATTCGGGGAGGTCGACCCAGTACTTC. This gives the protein CATSDSGRSTQYF.

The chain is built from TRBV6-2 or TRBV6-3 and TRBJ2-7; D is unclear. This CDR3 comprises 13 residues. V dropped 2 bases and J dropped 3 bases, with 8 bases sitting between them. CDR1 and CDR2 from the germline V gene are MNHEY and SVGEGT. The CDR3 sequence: CASSYRGYYEQYV. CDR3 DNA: TGTGCCAGCAGTTACAGAGGATACTACGAGCAGTACGTC.

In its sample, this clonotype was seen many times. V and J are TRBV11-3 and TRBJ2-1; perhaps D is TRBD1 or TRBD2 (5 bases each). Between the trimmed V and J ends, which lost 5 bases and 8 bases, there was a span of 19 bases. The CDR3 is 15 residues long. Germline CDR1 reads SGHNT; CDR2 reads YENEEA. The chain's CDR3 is CASSDGTSFADEQFF. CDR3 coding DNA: TGTGCCAGCAGCGACGGGACCTCATTCGCGGATGAGCAGTTCTTC. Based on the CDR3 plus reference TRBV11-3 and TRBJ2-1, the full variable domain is EAGVVQSPRYKIIEKKQPVAFWCNPISGHNTLYWYLQNLGQGPELLIRYENEEAVDDSQLPKDRFSAERLKGVDSTLKIQPAELGDSAVYLCASSDGTSFADEQFFGPGTRLTVL.

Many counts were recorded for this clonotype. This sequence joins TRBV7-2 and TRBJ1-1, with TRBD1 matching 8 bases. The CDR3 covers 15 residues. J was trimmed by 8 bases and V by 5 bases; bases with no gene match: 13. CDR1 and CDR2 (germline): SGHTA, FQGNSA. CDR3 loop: CASSLLQGGSLEAFF. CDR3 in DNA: TGTGCCAGCAGCCTCTTACAGGGGGGAAGTCTGGAAGCTTTCTTT.

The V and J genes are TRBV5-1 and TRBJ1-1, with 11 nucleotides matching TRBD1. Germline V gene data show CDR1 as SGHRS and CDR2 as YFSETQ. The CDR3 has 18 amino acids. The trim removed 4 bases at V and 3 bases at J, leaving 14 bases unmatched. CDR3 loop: CASSQPPGQGGVDTEAFF. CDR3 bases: TGCGCCAGCAGCCAACCTCCGGGACAGGGGGGGGTCGACACTGAAGCTTTCTTT.

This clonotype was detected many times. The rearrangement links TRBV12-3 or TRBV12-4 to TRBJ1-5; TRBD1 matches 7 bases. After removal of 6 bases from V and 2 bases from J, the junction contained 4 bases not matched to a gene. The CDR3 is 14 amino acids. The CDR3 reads CASSRTGGNQPQHF. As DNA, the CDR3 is TGTGCCAGCAGCAGAACAGGGGGCAATCAGCCCCAGCATTTT.

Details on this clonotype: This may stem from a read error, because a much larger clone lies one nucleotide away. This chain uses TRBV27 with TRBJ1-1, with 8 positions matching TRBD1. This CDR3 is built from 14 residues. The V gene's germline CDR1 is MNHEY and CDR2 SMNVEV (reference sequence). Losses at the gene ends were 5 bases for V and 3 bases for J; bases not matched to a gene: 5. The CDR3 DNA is TGTGCCAGCAGTCCGACAGGGGCCGACACTGAAGCTTTCTTT. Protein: CASSPTGADTEAFF.

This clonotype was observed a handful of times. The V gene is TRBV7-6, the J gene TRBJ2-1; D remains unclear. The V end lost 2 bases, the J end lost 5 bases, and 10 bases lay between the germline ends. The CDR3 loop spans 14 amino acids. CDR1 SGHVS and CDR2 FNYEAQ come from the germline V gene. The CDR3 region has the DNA TGTGCCAGCAGCTTAACGACGGATCACAATGAGCAGTTCTTC. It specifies CASSLTTDHNEQFF. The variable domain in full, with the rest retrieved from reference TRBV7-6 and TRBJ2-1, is GAGVSQSPRYKVTKRGQDVALRCDPISGHVSLYWYRQALGQGPEFLTYFNYEAQQDKSGLPNDRFSAERPEGSISTLTIQRTEQRDSAMYRCASSLTTDHNEQFFGPGTRLTVL.

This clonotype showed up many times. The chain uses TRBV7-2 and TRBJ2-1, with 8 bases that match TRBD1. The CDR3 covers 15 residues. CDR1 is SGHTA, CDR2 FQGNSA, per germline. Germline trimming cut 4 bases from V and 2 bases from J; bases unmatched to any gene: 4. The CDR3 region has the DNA TGTGCCAGCAGCTCGACAGGGGCCCCCTACAATGAGCAGTTCTTC. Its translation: CASSSTGAPYNEQFF.

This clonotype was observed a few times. CDR3 loop: CASSIRLAVAPDTQYF. Here the CDR3 DNA reads TGTGCCAGTAGTATCCGACTAGCGGTTGCCCCAGATACGCAGTATTTT. V usage is TRBV19 and J usage is TRBJ2-3, with 9 nucleotides matching TRBD2. J was trimmed by 4 bases and V by 3 bases; bases with no gene match: 8. This CDR3 has 16 amino acids. Germline CDR1 reads LNHDA; CDR2 reads SQIVND (reference sequence).

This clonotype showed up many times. The CDR3 nucleotides are TGTGCCAGCAGCTTAGTGGAGGCCGCTGAAGCTTTCTTT. Protein: CASSLVEAAEAFF. The gene calls are TRBV7-2 and TRBJ1-1, with D unclear. The CDR3 totals 13 residues. CDR1 is SGHTA, CDR2 FQGNSA, per germline. Trimming pared 1 base from V and 6 bases from J, leaving 9 bases between.

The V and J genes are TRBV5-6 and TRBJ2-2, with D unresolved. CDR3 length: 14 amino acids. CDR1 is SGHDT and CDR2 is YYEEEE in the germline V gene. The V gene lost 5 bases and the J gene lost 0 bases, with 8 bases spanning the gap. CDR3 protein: CASSSTANTGELFF. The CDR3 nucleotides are TGTGCCAGCAGTTCGACGGCGAACACCGGGGAGCTGTTTTTT.

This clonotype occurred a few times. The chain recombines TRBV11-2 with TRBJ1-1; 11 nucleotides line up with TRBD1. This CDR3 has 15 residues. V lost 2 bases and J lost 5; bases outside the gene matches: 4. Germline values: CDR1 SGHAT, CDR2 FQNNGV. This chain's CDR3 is CASSLKGTGGTEAFF. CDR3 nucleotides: TGTGCCAGCAGCTTAAAGGGGACAGGGGGAACTGAAGCTTTCTTT.

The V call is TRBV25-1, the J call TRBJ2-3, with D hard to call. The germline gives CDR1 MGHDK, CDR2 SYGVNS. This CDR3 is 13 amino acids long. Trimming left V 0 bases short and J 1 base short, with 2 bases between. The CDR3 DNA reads TGTGCCAGCAGTGAATATGGCACAGATACGCAGTATTTT. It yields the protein CASSEYGTDTQYF.

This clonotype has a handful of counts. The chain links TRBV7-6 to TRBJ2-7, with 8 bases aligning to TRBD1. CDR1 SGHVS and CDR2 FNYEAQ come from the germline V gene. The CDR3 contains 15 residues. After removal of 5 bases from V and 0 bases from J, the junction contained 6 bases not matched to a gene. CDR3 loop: CASSLGTGLSYEQYV. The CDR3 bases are TGTGCCAGCAGCCTCGGGACAGGTCTCTCCTACGAGCAGTACGTC.

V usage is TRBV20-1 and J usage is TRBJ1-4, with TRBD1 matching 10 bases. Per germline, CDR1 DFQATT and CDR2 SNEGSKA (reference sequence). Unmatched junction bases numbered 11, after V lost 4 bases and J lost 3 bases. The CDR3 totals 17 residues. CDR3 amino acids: CSAKSGTGAGANEKLFF. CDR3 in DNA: TGCAGTGCTAAGTCTGGGACAGGGGCCGGGGCTAATGAAAAACTGTTTTTT.

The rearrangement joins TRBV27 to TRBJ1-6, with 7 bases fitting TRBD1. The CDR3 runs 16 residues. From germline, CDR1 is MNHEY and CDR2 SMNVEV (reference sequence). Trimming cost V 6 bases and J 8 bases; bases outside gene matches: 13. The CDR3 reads CASSPLTGARDSPLHF. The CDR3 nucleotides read TGTGCCAGCAGCCCCCTCACAGGGGCGAGGGATTCACCCCTCCACTTT.

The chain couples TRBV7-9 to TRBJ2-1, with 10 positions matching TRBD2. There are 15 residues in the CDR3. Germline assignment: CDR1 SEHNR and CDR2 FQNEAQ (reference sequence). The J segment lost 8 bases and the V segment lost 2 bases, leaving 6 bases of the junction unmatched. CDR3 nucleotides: TGTGCCAGCAGCTTAAGGCTAGCGGGAGCAGATGAGCAGTTCTTC. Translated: CASSLRLAGADEQFF.

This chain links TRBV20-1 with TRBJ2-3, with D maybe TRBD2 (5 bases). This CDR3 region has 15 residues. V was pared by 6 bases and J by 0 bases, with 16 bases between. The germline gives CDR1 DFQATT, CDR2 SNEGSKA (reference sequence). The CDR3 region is CSAPYLARSTDTQYF. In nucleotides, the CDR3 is TGCAGTGCCCCGTACTTAGCGCGAAGCACAGATACGCAGTATTTT.

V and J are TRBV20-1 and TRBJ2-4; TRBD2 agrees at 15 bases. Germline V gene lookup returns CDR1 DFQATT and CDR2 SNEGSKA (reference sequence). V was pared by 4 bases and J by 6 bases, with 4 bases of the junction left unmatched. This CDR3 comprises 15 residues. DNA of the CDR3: TGCAGTGCTACTGGGACTAGCGGGAGGCTAAACATTCAGTACTTC. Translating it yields CSATGTSGRLNIQYF.

CDR3 residues: CAISVSGVTYNEQFF. In nucleotides, the CDR3 is TGTGCCATCTCGGTTAGCGGGGTTACCTACAATGAGCAGTTCTTC. This chain uses TRBV10-3 with TRBJ2-1; 8 bases are a match to TRBD2. Germline CDR1 reads ENHRY; CDR2 reads SYGVKD. V gave up 8 bases and J gave up 2 bases; unmatched junction bases: 8. This CDR3 is 15 amino acids long.

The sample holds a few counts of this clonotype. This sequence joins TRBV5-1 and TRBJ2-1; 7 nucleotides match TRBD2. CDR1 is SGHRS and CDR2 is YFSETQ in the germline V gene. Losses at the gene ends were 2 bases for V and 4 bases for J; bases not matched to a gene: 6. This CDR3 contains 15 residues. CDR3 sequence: CASSFAGESYNEQFF. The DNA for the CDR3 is TGCGCCAGCAGCTTTGCGGGGGAAAGTTACAATGAGCAGTTCTTC.

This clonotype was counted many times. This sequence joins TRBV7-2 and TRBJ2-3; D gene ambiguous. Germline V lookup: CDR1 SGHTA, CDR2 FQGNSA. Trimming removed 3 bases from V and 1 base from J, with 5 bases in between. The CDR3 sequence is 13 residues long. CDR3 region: CASSLFRTDTQYF. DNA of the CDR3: TGTGCCAGCAGCTTGTTTCGCACAGATACGCAGTATTTT.